This entry describes one T cell receptor beta chain. Its cognate antigen is unknown. The record originates from a study of shared clonotypes between healthy human individuals. Study-wide results and limits: Clonotypes which were not shared had lower generation probabilities than clonotypes that all four donors shared. Only blood samples were collected, and tissue repertoires likely differ.

Sorted-subset replicate PCRs used approximately 190 ng of genomic DNA. This amount corresponded to approximately 30,000 T cell genomes. Sequenced by immunoSEQ multiplex PCR; TCRdb stores in-frame clones only, minus some. The profile shows about 690,000 clones, less than 95% of them singletons. This CDR3 spans 13 amino acids. The V end was cut by 5 bases, the J end by 5 bases, with 12 bases between. Germline V gene lookup returns CDR1 MDHEN and CDR2 SYDVKM. The receptor was derived from a man between 18 and 35 years old in good health. Some clones in this sample may be carry-over from other donors' samples. Sequenced material: memory CD8+ T cells from PBMCs. Subset here: CD45RO+ cells pooled with CCR7-negative TemRA cells. The chain is built from TRBV28 and TRBJ1-2; D gene unclear. The CDR3 DNA reads TGTGCCAGCAGTCCCCAGGTCTTGTATGGCTACACCTTC. This codes for CASSPQVLYGYTF.